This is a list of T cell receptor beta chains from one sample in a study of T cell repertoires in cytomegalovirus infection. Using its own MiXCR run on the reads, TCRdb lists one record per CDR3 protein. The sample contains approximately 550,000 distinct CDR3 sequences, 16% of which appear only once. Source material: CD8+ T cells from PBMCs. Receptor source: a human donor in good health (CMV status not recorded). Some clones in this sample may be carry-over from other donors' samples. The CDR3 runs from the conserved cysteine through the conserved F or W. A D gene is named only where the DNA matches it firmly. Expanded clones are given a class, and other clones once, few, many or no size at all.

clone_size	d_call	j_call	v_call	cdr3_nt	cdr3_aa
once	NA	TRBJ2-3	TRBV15	TGTGCCACCAGCAGAGAAGCGGATGCCACAGATACGCAGTATTTT	CATSREADATDTQYF
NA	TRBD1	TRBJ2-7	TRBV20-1	TGCAGTGCTGGGACAGGCGACACCTACGAGCAGTACTTC	CSAGTGDTYEQYF
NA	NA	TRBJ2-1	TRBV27	TGTGCCAGCAGTAGAGGTAGCGGATACAATGAGCAGTTCTTC	CASSRGSGYNEQFF
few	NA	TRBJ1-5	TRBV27	TGTGCCAGCAGTTTAATCGGGACAAGTGCTAATCAGCCCCAGCATTTT	CASSLIGTSANQPQHF
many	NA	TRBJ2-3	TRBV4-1	TGCGCCAGCAGCCAAACTATCAGGGGAACAGATACGCAGTATTTT	CASSQTIRGTDTQYF
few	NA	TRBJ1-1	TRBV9	TGTGCCAGCAGCGTAGTTCGAGGTGGCACTGAAGCTTTCTTT	CASSVVRGGTEAFF
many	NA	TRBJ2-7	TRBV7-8	TGTGCCAGCAGCTTAGTCGTCAGGCCATCCTACGAGCAGTACTTC	CASSLVVRPSYEQYF
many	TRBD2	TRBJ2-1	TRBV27	TGTGCCAGCAGTTTATATAGCGGGGGGTCCAATGAGCAGTTCTTC	CASSLYSGGSNEQFF
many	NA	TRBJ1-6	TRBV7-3	TGTGCCAGCAGCTTAGGGGACTTTTCACCCCTCCACTTT	CASSLGDFSPLHF
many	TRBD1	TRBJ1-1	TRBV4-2	TGTGCCAGCAGCCAAGAGAGACAGGGGGGAAACACTGAAGCTTTCTTT	CASSQERQGGNTEAFF
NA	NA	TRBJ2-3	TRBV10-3	TGTGCCATCACGTCGGGGGAAGGCACAGATACGCAGTATTTT	CAITSGEGTDTQYF
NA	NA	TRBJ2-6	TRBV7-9	TGTGCCAGCAGCTTAATCGAGGGGACTGGGGCCAACGTCCTGACTTTC	CASSLIEGTGANVLTF
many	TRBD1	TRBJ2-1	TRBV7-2	TGTGCCAGCACCGGGCAGGGGGCGCATGAGCAGTTCTTC	CASTGQGAHEQFF
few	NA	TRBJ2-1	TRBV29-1	TGCAGCGTTGAGCAGGGGTGGGGAGATGAGCAGTTCTTC	CSVEQGWGDEQFF
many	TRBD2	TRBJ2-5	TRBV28	TGTGCCAGCAGTTTAGGTAGCGGGAGGATGCGGTACCAAGAGACCCAGTACTTC	CASSLGSGRMRYQETQYF
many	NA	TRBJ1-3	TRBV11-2	TGTGCCAGCACATCGGGTGCCGGAAACACCATATATTTT	CASTSGAGNTIYF
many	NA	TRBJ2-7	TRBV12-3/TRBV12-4	TGTGCCAGCAGTTTAGAACTTTTTGCCTACGAGCAGTACTTC	CASSLELFAYEQYF
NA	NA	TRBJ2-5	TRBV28	TGTGCCAGCAGTTTACGTCGCAGAGTTAGTCTCCAAGAGACCCAGTACTTC	CASSLRRRVSLQETQYF
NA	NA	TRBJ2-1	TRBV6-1	TGTGCCGGAGGGCCGAGGGGCTCCTACAATGAGCAGTTCTTC	CAGGPRGSYNEQFF
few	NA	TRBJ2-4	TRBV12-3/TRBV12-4	TGTGCCAGCAGTTTAGGTGGGGCGGCCAAAAACATTCAGTACTTC	CASSLGGAAKNIQYF
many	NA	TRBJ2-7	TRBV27	TGTGCCAGCAGTTTAAAGGGTACCCCGGCGGGCGCCGAGCAGTACTTC	CASSLKGTPAGAEQYF
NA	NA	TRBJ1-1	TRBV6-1	TGTGCCAGCAGTCGGGCAGGGGCTGAAGCTTTCTTT	CASSRAGAEAFF
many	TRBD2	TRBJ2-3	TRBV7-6	TGTGCCAGCAGCTCCCCCGCCCGAGCGGGGAGTAGCACAGATACGCAGTATTTT	CASSSPARAGSSTDTQYF
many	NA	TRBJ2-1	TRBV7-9	TGTGCCAGCCTTAGGGGGGCCCCTACCTACAATGAGCAGTTCTTC	CASLRGAPTYNEQFF
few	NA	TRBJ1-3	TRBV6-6	TGTGCCAGCAGCGGACGGCTAAGAAACACCATATATTTT	CASSGRLRNTIYF
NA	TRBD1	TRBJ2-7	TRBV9	TGTGCCAGCAGCCCGACAGGGAGAGGCTACGAGCAGTACTTC	CASSPTGRGYEQYF
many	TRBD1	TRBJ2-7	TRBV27	TGTGCCAGCAGTGCCTCCAGGGGGCACGGCTACGAGCAGTACTTC	CASSASRGHGYEQYF
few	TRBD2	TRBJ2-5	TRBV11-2	TGTGCCAGCAGCGGGCTAGCGGGAGTTGGTGAGACCCAGTACTTC	CASSGLAGVGETQYF
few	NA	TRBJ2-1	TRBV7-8	TGTGCCAGCAGCATTAATGAGCAGTTCTTC	CASSINEQFF